This T cell receptor beta chain was identified in a study of T cell clonotyping in hematopoietic cell transplantation. The repertoire was sequenced with immunoSEQ multiplex PCR; TCRdb's copy has only in-frame clones and lacks some. The data contain nearly 5,500 clones, about 84% of them singletons. The CDR3 has 11 amino acids. Germline CDR1 is MNHEY and CDR2 is SVGAGI. Losses at the gene ends were 2 bases for V and 14 bases for J; bases not matched to a gene: 2. Samples: about 28 days before transplant, then days 30, 100 and 180 after. Of note for this clone: The antigen remains unidentified.

General study results and limits: Graft donor and pretransplant recipient Inverse Simpson Index values predicted broader posttransplant TCR diversity. Cells were unsorted, so CD4 and CD8 contributions were not separated. Pathologically expanded recipient clonotypes increased progressively from day 30 to day 180 as diversity fell.

V is TRBV6-5 and J is TRBJ2-2, with TRBD1 matching 7 bases. This TCR derives from a male patient between 60 and 69 years old who had an allogeneic stem cell transplant from an unrelated donor, so the T cells may come from the graft donor. Some clones in this sample may be carry-over from other donors' samples. This material consisted of peripheral blood mononuclear cells, taken 30 days after allogeneic stem cell transplant. DNA of the CDR3: TGTGCCAGCAGTTACGGGGACAGCCTGTTTTTT. This translates into CASSYGDSLFF.